This TCR beta chain came from a study of identical twins. This clonotype was detected only a few times. Trimming left V 2 bases short and J 4 bases short, with 6 bases between. This CDR3 region has 12 residues. Germline-derived CDR1 and CDR2 are LGHDT and YNNKEL (reference sequence). cDNA carried unique molecular identifiers, and a universal primer site was added by template switching. MiXCR, applied by TCRdb to the 5' RACE reads, yields one record per CDR3 protein. Of hundreds of thousands of distinct CDR3 sequences detected, 9% to 15% appear once; the ten largest clones hold around 1.6%. The data also belong to a second study, concerning yellow fever vaccine responses in identical twins.

This chain links TRBV3-1 with TRBJ2-7; maybe TRBD2 (5 bases). The sample taken for sequencing was PBMCs. The receptor was isolated from a woman aged 18-29 years in good health. The CDR3 nucleotides read TGTGCCAGCAGCCAATCGGGATACGAGCAGTACGTC. This encodes CASSQSGYEQYV.